Sequencing of this TCR beta chain was carried out in a study of early T cells in non-severe SARS-CoV-2 infection. Across the study: Whole-blood bulk RNA, unsorted, was sequenced, and chains were unpaired.

Unique molecular identifier tags were affixed to discrete cDNA molecules. One entry per CDR3 protein, called by TCRdb with MiXCR from the 5' RACE reads. The sample has about 25,000 distinct CDR3 sequences, 4.3% seen once; the top ten hold around a sixth. This clonotype was counted many times. Its antigen is unknown. The V gene end was trimmed by 2 bases and the J gene end by 2 bases; junction bases not matched to a gene: 5. CDR1 is SGHRS, CDR2 YFSETQ, per germline. This CDR3 region has 15 residues. Findings and limits, study-wide: Matching against VDJdb likely underestimated virus-specific expansions, favoring anti-spike CD8.

The chain employs TRBV5-1 and TRBJ2-3; 7 bases match TRBD1. The sample taken for sequencing was whole blood. The sequence was obtained from an adult who was a healthcare worker with PCR-confirmed SARS-CoV-2 infection or an uninfected control (not recorded which). The CDR3 sequence is CASSLGTAITDTQYF. CDR3 in DNA: TGCGCCAGCAGCTTAGGGACAGCGATCACAGATACGCAGTATTTT.